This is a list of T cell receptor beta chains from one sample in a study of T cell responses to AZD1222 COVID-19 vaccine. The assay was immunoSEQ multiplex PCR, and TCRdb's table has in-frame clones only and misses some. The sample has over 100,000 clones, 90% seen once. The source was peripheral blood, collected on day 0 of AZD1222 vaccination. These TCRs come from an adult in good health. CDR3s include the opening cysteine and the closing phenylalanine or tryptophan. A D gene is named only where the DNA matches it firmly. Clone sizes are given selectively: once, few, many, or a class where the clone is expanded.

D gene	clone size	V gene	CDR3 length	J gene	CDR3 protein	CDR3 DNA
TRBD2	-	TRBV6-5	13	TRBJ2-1	CASSYAGGVEQFF	TGTGCCAGCAGTTACGCGGGGGGCGTTGAGCAGTTCTTC
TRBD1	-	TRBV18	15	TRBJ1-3	CASSPLRGEGNTIYF	TGTGCCAGCTCACCACTCAGGGGGGAAGGAAACACCATATATTTT
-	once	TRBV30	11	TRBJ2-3	CAWTFTDTQYF	TGTGCCTGGACCTTCACAGATACGCAGTATTTT
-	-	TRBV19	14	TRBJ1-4	CASSRSQGDEKLFF	TGTGCCAGTAGTCGTTCGCAGGGAGATGAAAAACTGTTTTTT
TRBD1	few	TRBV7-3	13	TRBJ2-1	CASSLGTVNEQFF	TGTGCCAGCAGCTTAGGGACAGTCAATGAGCAGTTCTTC
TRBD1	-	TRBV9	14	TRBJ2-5	CASSVQGAGETQYF	TGTGCCAGCAGCGTACAGGGGGCAGGGGAGACCCAGTACTTC
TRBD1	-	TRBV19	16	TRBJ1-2	CASSISGQGIGYGYTF	TGTGCCAGTAGTATAAGTGGACAGGGGATCGGCTATGGCTACACCTTC
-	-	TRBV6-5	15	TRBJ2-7	CASTLLRGGRYEQYF	TGTGCCAGCACCCTCCTCCGTGGGGGCCGCTACGAGCAGTACTTC
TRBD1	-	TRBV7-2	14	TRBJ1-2	CASSLAGTGYGYTF	TGTGCCAGCAGCTTAGCCGGGACAGGGTATGGCTACACCTTC
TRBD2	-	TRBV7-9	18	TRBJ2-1	CASSLERTSADPDNEQFF	TGTGCCAGCAGCTTAGAAAGGACTAGCGCCGATCCTGACAATGAGCAGTTCTTC
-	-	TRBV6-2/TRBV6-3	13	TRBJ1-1	CASSYYLNTEAFF	TGTGCCAGCAGTTACTATCTGAACACTGAAGCTTTCTTT
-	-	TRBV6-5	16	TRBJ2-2	CASSYSRIGGTGELFF	TGTGCCAGCAGTTACTCGAGGATTGGAGGCACCGGGGAGCTGTTTTTT
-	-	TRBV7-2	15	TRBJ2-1	CASSLGGGLRNEQFF	TGTGCCAGCAGCTTAGGGGGGGGCCTCCGGAATGAGCAGTTCTTC